A selection of T cell receptor beta chains follows, all from one sample in a study of blood T cells in healthy people across ages. TCRdb reprocessed the 5' RACE reads with MiXCR, giving one entry per CDR3 protein. The data show over a million distinct CDR3 sequences, with around 45% seen just once and about 20% held by the top ten. The specimen sequenced was blood. The receptors here all came from an older woman in good health. Both conserved end residues are part of each CDR3. A D gene is named only where the DNA matches it firmly. Some rows mark clone size as missing; the rest say once, few, many or name a class of expanded clone.

V	J	D	size	CDR3	DNA
TRBV5-1	TRBJ1-2	.	few	CASSTGPGQSQGYTF	TGCGCCAGCAGCACAGGGCCCGGACAGTCTCAAGGCTACACCTTC
TRBV7-9	TRBJ1-1	.	few	CASSPGLHQRWAFF	TGTGCCAGCAGCCCCGGATTGCATCAACGCTGGGCTTTCTTT
TRBV5-6	TRBJ2-3	TRBD2	.	CASSHGLAGGTTDTQYF	TGTGCCAGCAGTCACGGACTAGCGGGAGGGACCACAGATACGCAGTATTTT
TRBV15	TRBJ2-1	.	.	CATVLDSSREQFF	TGTGCCACCGTTTTGGATAGCTCGAGAGAGCAGTTCTTC
TRBV6-6	TRBJ1-5	.	.	CASSYGGGLNQPQHF	TGTGCCAGCAGTTACGGGGGGGGTTTGAATCAGCCCCAGCATTTT
TRBV24-1	TRBJ1-2	.	.	CATSDPDGARGYTF	TGTGCCACCAGTGATCCTGACGGGGCACGTGGCTACACCTTC
TRBV5-6	TRBJ2-2	TRBD1	.	CASSLTGDVGELFF	TGTGCCAGCAGCTTGACAGGGGATGTCGGGGAGCTGTTTTTT
TRBV7-9	TRBJ2-3	.	.	CASSSTGRLDTQYF	TGTGCCAGCAGCTCTACGGGGAGACTAGATACGCAGTATTTT
TRBV27	TRBJ2-5	.	.	CATQPTSRETQYF	TGTGCCACCCAGCCTACCAGTAGAGAGACCCAGTACTTC
TRBV13	TRBJ2-3	.	once	CASTFTATGRSVNTQYF	TGTGCCAGCACCTTCACCGCGACAGGAAGAAGCGTAAATACGCAGTATTTT
TRBV7-2	TRBJ2-3	TRBD1	many	CASSSGQGATDTQYF	TGTGCCAGCAGCTCGGGACAGGGGGCGACAGATACGCAGTATTTT
TRBV6-2/TRBV6-3	TRBJ2-3	TRBD2	few	CASSSTSGRSSSSTDTQYF	TGTGCCAGCAGCTCGACTAGCGGGAGGTCCTCCTCTAGCACAGATACGCAGTATTTT
TRBV6-1	TRBJ2-7	.	.	CASSEANFAYEQYF	TGTGCCAGCAGTGAAGCGAACTTTGCCTACGAGCAGTACTTC